This T cell receptor beta chain was identified during a study of identical twins. The study, taken as a whole, reports: The study found weaker excess twin sharing in beta out-of-frame sequences.

V was pared by 1 base and J by 3 bases, with 11 bases between. CDR1 and CDR2 from the germline V gene are MGHDK and SYGVNS. The CDR3 loop spans 15 amino acids. TCRdb reprocessed the 5' RACE reads via MiXCR and lists one record per CDR3 protein. In the table there are around 690,000 distinct CDR3 sequences, 21% of which are singletons. Only one count was recorded for this clonotype. Its antigen is undetermined. The same specimen was also included in a second study, on T cells expressing NK-cell markers. This second study notes: The leading position in the CD3+CD56-NKG2C+ fraction of a few donors also went to these clonotypes.

Source material: PBMCs. This rearrangement joins TRBV25-1 to TRBJ2-3, with TRBD1 as a possible D gene (5 bases). The source of this sequence is a woman between 18 and 29 years old in good health. The CDR3 DNA reads as TGTGCCAGCAGTGAATGGGGCCTATCTACAGATACGCAGTATTTT. This translates into CASSEWGLSTDTQYF.